This T cell receptor beta chain comes out of a study of early stage breast cancer tumors. Study-wide context: The ER+/PR+/HER2- tumors included 7 to 9 ductal and a handful of lobular carcinomas. General study points: Compared with adjacent normal breast tissue, tumors showed roughly 2.5-fold greater T cell density and higher clonality. Commonly generated sequences made up most enriched TCRB sequences shared between patients.

This table comes from immunoSEQ multiplex PCR, and its TCRdb copy is limited to in-frame clones, with some not included. The sample contains about 11,000 clones, around 70% of which appear only once. With 4 bases removed from V and 0 bases from J, the gap between germline ends came to 9 bases. Germline V lookup: CDR1 ENHRY, CDR2 SYGVKD. There are 15 residues in the CDR3. Roughly 18-50 mg of tissue was diced for each tumor. Note on this clone: Antigen specificity is unknown.

The sequence came from a person aged 35-49 years with breast cancer. The V and J genes are TRBV10-3 and TRBJ1-4; D remains unclear. Material for sequencing was breast tumor tissue. The chain's CDR3 is CAISADGTTNEKLFF. The CDR3 DNA reads as TGTGCCATCAGTGCGGACGGTACAACTAATGAAAAACTGTTTTTT.